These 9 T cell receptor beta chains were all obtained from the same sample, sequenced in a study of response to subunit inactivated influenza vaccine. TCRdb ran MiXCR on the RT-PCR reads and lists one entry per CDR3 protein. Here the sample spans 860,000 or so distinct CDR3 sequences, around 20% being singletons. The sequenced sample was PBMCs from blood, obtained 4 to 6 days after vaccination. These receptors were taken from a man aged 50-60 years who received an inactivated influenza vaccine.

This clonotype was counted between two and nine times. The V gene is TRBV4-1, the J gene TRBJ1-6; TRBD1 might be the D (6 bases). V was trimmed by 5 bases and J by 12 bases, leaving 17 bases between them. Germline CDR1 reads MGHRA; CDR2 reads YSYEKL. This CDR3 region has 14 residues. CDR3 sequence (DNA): TGCGCCAGCAGCAACCGGGACACCCTGAAACCCCTCCACTTT. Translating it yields CASSNRDTLKPLHF.

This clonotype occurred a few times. CDR3 region: CASSFILPGNEQFF. CDR3 DNA sequence: TGTGCCAGCAGTTTTATCTTGCCGGGGAATGAGCAGTTCTTC. V is TRBV27 and J is TRBJ2-1; D perhaps matches TRBD2 (5 bases). The V end was cut by 3 bases, the J end by 7 bases, with 13 bases between. CDR1 is MNHEY and CDR2 is SMNVEV in the germline V gene (reference sequence). The CDR3 spans 14 residues.

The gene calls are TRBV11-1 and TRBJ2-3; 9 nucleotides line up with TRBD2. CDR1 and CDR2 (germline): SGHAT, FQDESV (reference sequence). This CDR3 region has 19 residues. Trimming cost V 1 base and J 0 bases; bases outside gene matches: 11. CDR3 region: CASSLGSSGRPRSTDTQYF. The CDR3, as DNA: TGTGCCAGCAGCTTAGGATCCAGCGGGAGGCCCCGAAGCACAGATACGCAGTATTTT.

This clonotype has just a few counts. The CDR3 coding sequence is TGTGCCAGCAGTCGCTGGGAAAAGGACGAGCAGTACTTC. It is translated as CASSRWEKDEQYF. The rearrangement links TRBV12-3 or TRBV12-4 to TRBJ2-7; D not certain. This CDR3 has 13 residues. Trimming cost V 5 bases and J 5 bases, with 13 bases left between them.

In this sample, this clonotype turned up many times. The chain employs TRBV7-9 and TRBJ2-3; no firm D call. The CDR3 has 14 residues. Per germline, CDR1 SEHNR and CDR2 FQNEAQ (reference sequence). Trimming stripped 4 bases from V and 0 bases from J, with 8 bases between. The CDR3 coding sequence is TGTGCCAGCAGCTCCGGTTATAGCACAGATACGCAGTATTTT. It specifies CASSSGYSTDTQYF.

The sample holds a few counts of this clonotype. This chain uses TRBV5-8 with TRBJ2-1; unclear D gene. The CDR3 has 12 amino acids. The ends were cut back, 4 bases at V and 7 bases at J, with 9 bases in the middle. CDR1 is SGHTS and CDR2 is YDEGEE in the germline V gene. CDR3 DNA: TGTGCCAGCAGCCCTCAGGAGAATGAGCAGTTCTTC. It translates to CASSPQENEQFF.

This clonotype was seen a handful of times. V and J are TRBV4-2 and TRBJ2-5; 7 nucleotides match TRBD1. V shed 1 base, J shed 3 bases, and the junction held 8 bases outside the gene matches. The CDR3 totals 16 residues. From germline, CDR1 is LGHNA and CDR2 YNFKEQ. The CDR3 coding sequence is TGTGCCAGCAGCCAAGCATTGGGACAGAAAAAAGAGACCCAGTACTTC. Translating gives CASSQALGQKKETQYF.

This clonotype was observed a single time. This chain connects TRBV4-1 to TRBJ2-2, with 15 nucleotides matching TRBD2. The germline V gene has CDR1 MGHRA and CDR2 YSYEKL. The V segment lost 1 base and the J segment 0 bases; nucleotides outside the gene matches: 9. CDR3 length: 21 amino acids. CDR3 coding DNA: TGCGCCAGCAGCCAAGGCGGCGGGACTAGCGGGGGGACGGCGAACACCGGGGAGCTGTTTTTT. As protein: CASSQGGGTSGGTANTGELFF.

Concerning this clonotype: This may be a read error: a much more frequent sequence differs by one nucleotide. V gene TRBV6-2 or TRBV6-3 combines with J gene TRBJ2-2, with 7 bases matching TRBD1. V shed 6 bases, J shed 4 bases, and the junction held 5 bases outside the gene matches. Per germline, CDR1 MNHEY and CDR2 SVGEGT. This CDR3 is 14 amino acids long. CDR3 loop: CASRFDRVTGELFF. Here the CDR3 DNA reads TGTGCCAGCAGATTCGACAGGGTCACCGGGGAGCTGTTTTTT.